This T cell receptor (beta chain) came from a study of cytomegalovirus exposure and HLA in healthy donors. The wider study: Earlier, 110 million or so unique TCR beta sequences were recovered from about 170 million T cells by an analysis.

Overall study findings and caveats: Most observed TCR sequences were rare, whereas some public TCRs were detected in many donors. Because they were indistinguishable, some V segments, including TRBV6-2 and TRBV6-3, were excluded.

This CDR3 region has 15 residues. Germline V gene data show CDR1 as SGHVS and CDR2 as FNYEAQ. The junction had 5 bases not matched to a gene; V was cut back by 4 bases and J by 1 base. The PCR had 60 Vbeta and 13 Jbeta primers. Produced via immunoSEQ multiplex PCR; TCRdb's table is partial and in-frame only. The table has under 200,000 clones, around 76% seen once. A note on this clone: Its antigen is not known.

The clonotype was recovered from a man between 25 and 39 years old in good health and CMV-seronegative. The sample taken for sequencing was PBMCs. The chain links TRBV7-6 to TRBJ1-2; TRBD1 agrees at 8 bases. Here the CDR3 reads CASSSYGQGNYGYTF. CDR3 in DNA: TGTGCCAGCAGCTCCTACGGACAGGGTAACTATGGCTACACCTTC.